This TCR beta chain appears in the sequencing data of a study of sequential checkpoint blockade in melanoma. Treatment of the sample: randomized to nivolumab then ipilimumab (arm A) or the reverse (arm B). Data came from immunoSEQ multiplex PCR; TCRdb stores just in-frame clones and leaves some out. The data contain 20,000 to 25,000 clones, under 70% of them seen just once; the ten biggest clones take up about a fifth. The sequenced sample was CD8+ T cells sorted from blood (inferred from file names), obtained from a patient given nivolumab and ipilimumab in sequence. This receptor was taken from a human donor with melanoma.

CDR3 protein: CASSLAPGQGGDEQFF. CDR3 bases: TGTGCCAGCAGCTTAGCGCCGGGACAGGGGGGGGATGAGCAGTTCTTC. The rearrangement links TRBV7-2 to TRBJ2-1; 11 bases are a match to TRBD1. After removal of 0 bases from V and 8 bases from J, the junction contained 6 bases not matched to a gene. This CDR3 is built from 16 residues. From germline, CDR1 is SGHTA and CDR2 FQGNSA.